These 4 T cell receptor beta chains were all obtained from the same sample, sequenced in a study of tumor-infiltrating lymphocytes in primary liver carcinoma. Total RNA (approximately 500 ng) served as template for TCR beta cDNA synthesis primed by a constant-region primer. Amplification in three nested multiplex PCR rounds with slightly modified ARM-PCR gave rise to TCR beta libraries. The study ran its first two PCR rounds for roughly 9 cycles each, using TRBV1-TRBV30 forward primers and a C-beta reverse primer. TCRdb reprocessed the multiplex PCR reads via MiXCR and lists one record per CDR3 protein. The sample lists just over 300,000 distinct CDR3 sequences; about three fifths were seen once. The study extracted blood RNA from unsorted whole blood and also extracted germline DNA. The sample was peripheral blood. These receptors all come from a woman in her 30s with primary liver carcinoma and hepatitis B virus infection.

The chain carries TRBV18 and TRBJ2-7; the D gene is possibly TRBD1 (7 bases). Per germline, CDR1 KGHSH and CDR2 LQKENI. Trimming stripped 8 bases from V and 5 bases from J, with 10 bases between. There are 11 residues in the CDR3. The CDR3 here is CASARGDEQYF. The CDR3 coding sequence is TGTGCCAGCGCCAGGGGGGACGAGCAGTACTTC. Full variable domain (rest looked up from reference TRBV18 and TRBJ2-7): NAGVMQNPRHLVRRRGQEARLRCSPMKGHSHVYWYRQLPEEGLKFMVYLQKENIIDESGMPKERFSAEFPKEGPSILRIQQVVRGDSAAYFCASARGDEQYFGPGTRLTVT.

The chain couples TRBV11-1 to TRBJ2-1, with D hard to call. CDR3 length equals 11 residues. V was trimmed by 6 bases and J by 9 bases, leaving 9 bases between them. The germline V gene encodes CDR1 SGHAT and CDR2 FQDESV (reference sequence). The CDR3 DNA reads TGTGCCAGCAGTAAGAAGAGTGAGCAGTTCTTC. It encodes CASSKKSEQFF.

The chain carries TRBV5-4 and TRBJ2-7; no firm D call. With 3 bases removed from V and 5 bases from J, the gap between germline ends came to 9 bases. Germline V gene lookup returns CDR1 SGHNT and CDR2 YYREEE (reference sequence). CDR3 length: 12 amino acids. The CDR3 region is CASSSLEDEQYF. In DNA, the CDR3 is TGTGCCAGCAGCTCTTTAGAGGACGAGCAGTACTTC.

To note about this clonotype: A read error is possible here, since a much larger clone lies one base away. This CDR3 reads CSVTGPVAEAFF. The CDR3 DNA reads TGCAGCGTTACAGGGCCCGTGGCTGAAGCTTTCTTT. The chain has TRBV29-1 and TRBJ1-1, with D maybe TRBD1 (6 bases). The V gene's germline CDR1 is SQVTM and CDR2 ANQGSEA. The V gene lost 5 bases and the J gene lost 6 bases, with 13 bases spanning the gap. The CDR3 totals 12 residues.